This T cell receptor beta chain was documented in a study of blood T cell repertoires in COVID-19 (dated by TCRdb to about 2020). For the study in its entirety: Collaborator samples came from the United States, Italy and Spain and covered acute and convalescent phases of COVID-19. The prospective study material was composed of cDNA or gDNA derived from T cells, B-cell-depleted T cells, or PBMCs. Deeply sampled blood TCRbeta repertoires from subjects exposed to, actively infected with, or recovered from COVID-19 were included in the dataset. A freely available public database, intended as a resource for researchers studying the immune response to SARS-CoV-2, is where the repertoires were released. The samples were drawn from two sources: the first 160 participants of the ongoing ImmuneRACE study, and 1,000 to 1,500 subjects contributed by 6 global collaborators. The sample metadata nearly always contained a de-identified subject ID, COVID-19 status, age in years and sex. Where HLA class I and class II types were available, the types were taken from metadata supplied by the sample provider, not from assay-based typing.

Collaborating institutions collected whole blood in K2EDTA tubes following their own protocols. For TCRbeta analysis, collaborator samples were shipped as frozen whole blood, as isolated PBMCs, or as DNA extracted from either sample type. TCRbeta CDR3 regions were amplified from genomic DNA by means of the immunoSEQ Assay, a bias-controlled multiplex PCR. Under the source paper's analysis protocol: Nucleated cell counts per sample were estimated from amplification of reference gene primers within the assay. To quantify the absolute abundance of each unique TCRbeta CDR3 rearrangement, sequence reads were collapsed and filtered. For each sample, productive Simpson clonality was calculated as the square root of Simpson's diversity index across productive rearrangements. In its TCRdb copy, this immuneACCESS table keeps in-frame sequences only and misses some clones. Where compared with another copy, unresolved V genes explain less than half of these, and the others have no known cause. That table is the source of V, J and clone size, and D and trimming were worked out from the DNA. The sample data list fewer than 200,000 clones, and 85% of these were observed just once. The top ten clonotypes cover under 4% of the sample.

Results the study describes overall, beyond this receptor: Clinical and demographic metadata were provided uncurated, with the amount varying by source and participant.

The V end loses 4 bases and the J end loses 4 bases, and a stretch of 16 bases separates them. The germline V gene gives CDR1 as MNHEY and CDR2 as SVGAGI. Reading from cysteine to phenylalanine, the CDR3 counts 15 amino acids. Left in the record is the CDR3 DNA by itself, 45 bases read in frame from the first base. To note about this clone: Its antigen remains undetermined. Within one base of it there is no much larger clone, and no base qualities were kept.

The V and J segments used are TRBV6-5 and TRBJ1-2; possibly the D gene is TRBD1, per 6 matching bases. Sequenced material: peripheral blood. The sequence was obtained from a human donor with acute or convalescent COVID-19. The donor label of this sample is uncertain. The CDR3 sequence is CASSLGAGLSYGYTF. The DNA sequence is as follows: TGTGCCAGCAGTTTGGGGGCAGGGCTGTCCTATGGCTACACCTTC.